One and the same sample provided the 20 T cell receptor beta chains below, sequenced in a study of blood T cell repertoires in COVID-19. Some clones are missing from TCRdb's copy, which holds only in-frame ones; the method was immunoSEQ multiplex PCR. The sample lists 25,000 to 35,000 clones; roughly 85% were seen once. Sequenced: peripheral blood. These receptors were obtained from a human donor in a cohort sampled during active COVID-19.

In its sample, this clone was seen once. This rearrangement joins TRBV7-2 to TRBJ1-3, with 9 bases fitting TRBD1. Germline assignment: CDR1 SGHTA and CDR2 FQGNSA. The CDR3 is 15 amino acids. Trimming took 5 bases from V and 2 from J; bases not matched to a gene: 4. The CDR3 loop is CASSRRTGAGNTIYF. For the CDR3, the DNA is TGTGCCAGCAGCAGACGGACAGGGGCTGGAAACACCATATATTTT.

The CDR3 protein is CASRREAGELFF. The CDR3 nucleotides are TGTGCCAGCAGACGTGAGGCCGGGGAGCTGTTTTTT. The chain joins TRBV27 to TRBJ2-2; D is undetermined. The CDR3 is 12 residues long. The V end was cut by 6 bases, the J end by 6 bases, with 8 bases between. Germline lookup yields CDR1 MNHEY and CDR2 SMNVEV (reference sequence).

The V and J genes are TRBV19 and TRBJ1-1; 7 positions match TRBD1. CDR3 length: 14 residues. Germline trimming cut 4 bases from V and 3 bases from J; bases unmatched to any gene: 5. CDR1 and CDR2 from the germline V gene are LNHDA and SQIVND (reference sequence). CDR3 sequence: CASSTGTAYTEAFF. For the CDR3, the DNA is TGTGCCAGTAGTACCGGGACAGCCTACACTGAAGCTTTCTTT.

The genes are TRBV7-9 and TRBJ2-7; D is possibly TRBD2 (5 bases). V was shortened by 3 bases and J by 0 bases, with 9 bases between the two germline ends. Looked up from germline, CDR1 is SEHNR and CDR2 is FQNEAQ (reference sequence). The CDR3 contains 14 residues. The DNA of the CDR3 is TGTGCCAGCAGCTTCCAAGGACTCTCCTACGAGCAGTACTTC. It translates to CASSFQGLSYEQYF.

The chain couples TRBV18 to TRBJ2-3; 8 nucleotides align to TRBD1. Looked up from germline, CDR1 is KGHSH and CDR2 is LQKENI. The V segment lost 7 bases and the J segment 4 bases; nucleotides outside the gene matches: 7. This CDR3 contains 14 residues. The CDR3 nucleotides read TGTGCCAGCTTCAAGACAGGGGATCCAGATACGCAGTATTTT. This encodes CASFKTGDPDTQYF.

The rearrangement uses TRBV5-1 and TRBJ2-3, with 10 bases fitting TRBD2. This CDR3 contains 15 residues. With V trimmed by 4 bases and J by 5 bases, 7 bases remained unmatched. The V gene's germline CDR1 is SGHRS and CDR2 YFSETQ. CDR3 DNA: TGCGCCAGCAGCGCCAGCGGGGGGGCCCTAGATACGCAGTATTTT. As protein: CASSASGGALDTQYF.

The CDR3 coding sequence is TGTGCCATCGGAGGGGATCCCTACGAGCAGTACTTC. Its protein is CAIGGDPYEQYF. The chain has TRBV10-3 and TRBJ2-7, with D possibly being TRBD2 (6 bases). Germline CDR1 and CDR2: ENHRY and SYGVKD. The CDR3 runs to 12 residues. V shed 8 bases and J shed 2 bases, with 10 bases lying between them.

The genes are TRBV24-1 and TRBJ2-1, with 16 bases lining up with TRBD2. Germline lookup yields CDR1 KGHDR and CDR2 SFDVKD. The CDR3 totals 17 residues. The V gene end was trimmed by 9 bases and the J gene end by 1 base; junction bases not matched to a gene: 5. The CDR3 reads CATGTSGGAGSYNEQFF. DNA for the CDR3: TGTGCCACCGGGACTAGCGGGGGGGCTGGGTCCTACAATGAGCAGTTCTTC.

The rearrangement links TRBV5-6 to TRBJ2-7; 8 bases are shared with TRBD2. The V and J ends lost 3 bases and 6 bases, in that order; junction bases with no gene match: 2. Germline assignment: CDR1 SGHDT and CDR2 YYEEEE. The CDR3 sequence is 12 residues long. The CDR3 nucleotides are TGTGCCAGCAGCTCCCGGGAGGGCGAGCAGTACTTC. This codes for CASSSREGEQYF.

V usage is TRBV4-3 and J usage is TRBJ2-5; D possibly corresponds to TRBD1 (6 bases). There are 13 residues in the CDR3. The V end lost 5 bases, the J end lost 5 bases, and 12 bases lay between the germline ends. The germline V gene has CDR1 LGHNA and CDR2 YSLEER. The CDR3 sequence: CASSRGQKETQYF. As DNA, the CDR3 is TGCGCCAGCAGCAGAGGACAGAAGGAGACCCAGTACTTC.

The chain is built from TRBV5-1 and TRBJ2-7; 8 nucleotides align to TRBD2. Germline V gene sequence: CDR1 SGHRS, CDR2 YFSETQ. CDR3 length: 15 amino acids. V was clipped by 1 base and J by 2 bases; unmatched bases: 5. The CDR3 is CASSLSGGSPYEQYF. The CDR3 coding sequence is TGCGCCAGCAGCTTGTCGGGGGGGTCCCCCTACGAGCAGTACTTC.

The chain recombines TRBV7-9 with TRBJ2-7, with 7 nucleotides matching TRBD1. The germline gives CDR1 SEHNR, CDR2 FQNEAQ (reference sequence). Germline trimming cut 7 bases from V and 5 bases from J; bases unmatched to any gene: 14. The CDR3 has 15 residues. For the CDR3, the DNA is TGTGCCAGCACACCCAGGACAGGTCGACTCAACGAGCAGTACTTC. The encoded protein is CASTPRTGRLNEQYF.

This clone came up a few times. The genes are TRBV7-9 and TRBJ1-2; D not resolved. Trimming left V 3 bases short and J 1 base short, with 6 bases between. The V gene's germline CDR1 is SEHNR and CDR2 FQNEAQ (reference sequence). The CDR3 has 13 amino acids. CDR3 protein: CASSFGFNYGYTF. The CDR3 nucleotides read TGTGCCAGCAGCTTCGGGTTTAACTATGGCTACACCTTC.

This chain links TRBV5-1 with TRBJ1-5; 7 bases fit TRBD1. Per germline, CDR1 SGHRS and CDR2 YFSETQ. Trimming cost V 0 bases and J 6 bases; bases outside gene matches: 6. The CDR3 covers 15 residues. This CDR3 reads CASSLACRGTQPQHF. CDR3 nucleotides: TGCGCCAGCAGCTTGGCCTGCAGGGGGACTCAGCCCCAGCATTTT.

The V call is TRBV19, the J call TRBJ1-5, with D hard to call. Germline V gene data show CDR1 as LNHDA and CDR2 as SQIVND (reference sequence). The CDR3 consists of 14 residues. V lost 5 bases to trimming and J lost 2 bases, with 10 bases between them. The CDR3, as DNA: TGTGCCAGTAGTGAGGCAGCTGGCAATCAGCCCCAGCATTTT. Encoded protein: CASSEAAGNQPQHF.

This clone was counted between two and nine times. CDR3 coding DNA: TGTGCCAGCAGTTGGGCGACCTACGAGCAGTACTTC. It encodes CASSWATYEQYF. This chain uses TRBV6-2 or TRBV6-3 with TRBJ2-7; D ambiguous. The CDR3 length is 12 residues. Germline V gives CDR1 MNHEY, CDR2 SVGEGT. The germline V and J ends were trimmed by 4 bases and 2 bases, with 6 bases remaining between them.

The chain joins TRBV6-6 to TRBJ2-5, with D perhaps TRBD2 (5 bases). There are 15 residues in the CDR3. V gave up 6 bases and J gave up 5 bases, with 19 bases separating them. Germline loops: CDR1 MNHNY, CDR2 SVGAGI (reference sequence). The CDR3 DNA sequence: TGTGCCAGCAGCCGGACTCAAAACACGTGGGAGACCCAGTACTTC. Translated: CASSRTQNTWETQYF.

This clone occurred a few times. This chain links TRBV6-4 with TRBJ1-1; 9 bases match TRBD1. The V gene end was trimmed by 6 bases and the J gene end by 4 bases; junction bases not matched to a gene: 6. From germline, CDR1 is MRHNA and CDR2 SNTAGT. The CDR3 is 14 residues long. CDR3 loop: CASRLGTGTTEAFF. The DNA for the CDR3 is TGTGCCAGCAGGCTTGGGACAGGGACCACTGAAGCTTTCTTT.

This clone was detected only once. The CDR3 region has the DNA TGTGCCAGCAGCAGGACGGGGGGGCTGGACGAGCAGTACTTC. Its protein is CASSRTGGLDEQYF. The chain carries TRBV7-2 and TRBJ2-7; 8 bases fit TRBD2. The length of the CDR3 is 14 residues. CDR1 SGHTA and CDR2 FQGNSA come from the germline V gene. V lost 5 bases, J lost 5 bases, and 8 bases stayed unmatched.

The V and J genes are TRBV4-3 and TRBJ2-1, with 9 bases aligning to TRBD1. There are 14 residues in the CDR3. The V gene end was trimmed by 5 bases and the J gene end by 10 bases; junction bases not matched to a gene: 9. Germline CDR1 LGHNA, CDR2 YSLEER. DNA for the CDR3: TGCGCCAGCAGCGGACGGGACAGGGCCTTGGAGCAGTTCTTC. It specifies CASSGRDRALEQFF.